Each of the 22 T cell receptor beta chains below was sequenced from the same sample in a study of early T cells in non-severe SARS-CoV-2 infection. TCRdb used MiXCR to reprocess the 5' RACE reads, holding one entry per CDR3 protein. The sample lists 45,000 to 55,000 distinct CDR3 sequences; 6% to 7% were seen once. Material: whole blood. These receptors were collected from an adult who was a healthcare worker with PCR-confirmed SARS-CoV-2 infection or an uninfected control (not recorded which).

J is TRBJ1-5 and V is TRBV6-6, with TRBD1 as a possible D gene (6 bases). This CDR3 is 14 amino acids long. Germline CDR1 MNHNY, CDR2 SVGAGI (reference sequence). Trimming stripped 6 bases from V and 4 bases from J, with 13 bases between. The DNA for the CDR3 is TGTGCCAGCAGCCCCACTACAGGGAATCAGCCCCAGCATTTT. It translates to CASSPTTGNQPQHF.

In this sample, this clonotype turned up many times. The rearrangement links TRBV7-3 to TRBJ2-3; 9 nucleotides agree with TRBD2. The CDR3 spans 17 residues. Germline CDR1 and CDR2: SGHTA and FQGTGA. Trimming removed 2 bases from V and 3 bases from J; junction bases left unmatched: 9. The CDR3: CASSLGAGGLATDTQYF. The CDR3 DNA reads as TGTGCCAGCAGCTTAGGAGCCGGGGGACTAGCAACAGATACGCAGTATTTT.

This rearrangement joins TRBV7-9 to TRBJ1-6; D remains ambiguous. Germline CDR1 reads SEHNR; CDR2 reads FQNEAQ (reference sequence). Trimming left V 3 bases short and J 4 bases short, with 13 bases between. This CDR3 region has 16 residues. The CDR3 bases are TGTGCCAGCAGCTTGGGAAAGGGAGGTTATAATTCACCCCTCCACTTT. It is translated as CASSLGKGGYNSPLHF.

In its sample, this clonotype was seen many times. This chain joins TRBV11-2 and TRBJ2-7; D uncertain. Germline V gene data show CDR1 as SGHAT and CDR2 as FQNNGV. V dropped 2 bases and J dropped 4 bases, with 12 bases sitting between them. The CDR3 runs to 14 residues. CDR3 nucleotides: TGTGCCAGCAGCTTAAGACAAAGCCAGTACGAGCAGTACTTC. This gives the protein CASSLRQSQYEQYF.

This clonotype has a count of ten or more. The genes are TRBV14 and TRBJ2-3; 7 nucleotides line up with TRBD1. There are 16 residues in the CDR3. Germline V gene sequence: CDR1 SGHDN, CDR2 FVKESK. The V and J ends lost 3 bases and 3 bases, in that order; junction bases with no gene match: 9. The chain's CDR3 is CASSHPTGYGTDTQYF. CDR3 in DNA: TGTGCCAGCAGCCACCCGACAGGGTACGGGACAGATACGCAGTATTTT.

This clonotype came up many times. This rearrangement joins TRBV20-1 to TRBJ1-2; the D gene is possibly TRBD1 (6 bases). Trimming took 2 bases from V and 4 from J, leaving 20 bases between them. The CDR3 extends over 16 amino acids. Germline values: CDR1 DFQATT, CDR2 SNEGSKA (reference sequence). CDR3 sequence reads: CSARRHRETTLYGYTF. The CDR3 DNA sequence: TGCAGTGCTAGACGCCACAGGGAAACCACCCTCTATGGCTACACCTTC.

CDR3 DNA sequence: TGTGCCAGTAGTATGGACGGAATTGTCAGGGAGCTGTTTTTT. It encodes CASSMDGIVRELFF. This sequence joins TRBV19 and TRBJ2-2; no reliable D call. V was cut by 3 bases and J by 9 bases, with 14 bases left in between. The CDR3 has 14 amino acids. Germline V gives CDR1 LNHDA, CDR2 SQIVND (reference sequence).

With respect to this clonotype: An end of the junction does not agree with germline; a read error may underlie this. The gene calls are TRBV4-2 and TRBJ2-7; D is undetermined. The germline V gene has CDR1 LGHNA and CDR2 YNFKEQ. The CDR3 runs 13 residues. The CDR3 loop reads CDSSQDRAAEQYF. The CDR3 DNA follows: TGTGACAGCAGCCAAGATAGGGCCGCCGAGCAGTACTTC.

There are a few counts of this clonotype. The CDR3 coding sequence is TGTGCCAGCACTATAGATGGTAGGAACACCGGGGAGCTGTTTTTT. This translates into CASTIDGRNTGELFF. The chain carries TRBV6-5 and TRBJ2-2, with D unresolved. CDR1 is MNHEY, CDR2 SVGAGI, per germline. This CDR3 comprises 15 residues. V lost 7 bases, J lost 1 base, and 13 bases lay in between.

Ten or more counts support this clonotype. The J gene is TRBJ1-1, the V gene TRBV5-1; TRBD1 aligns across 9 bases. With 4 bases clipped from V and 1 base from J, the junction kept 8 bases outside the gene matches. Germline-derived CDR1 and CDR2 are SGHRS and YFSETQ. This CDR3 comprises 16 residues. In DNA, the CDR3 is TGCGCCAGCAGCCCGACAGGGGGGATGTGGAACACTGAAGCTTTCTTT. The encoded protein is CASSPTGGMWNTEAFF. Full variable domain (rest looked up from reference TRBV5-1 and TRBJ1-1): KAGVTQTPRYLIKTRGQQVTLSCSPISGHRSVSWYQQTPGQGLQFLFEYFSETQRNKGNFPGRFSGRQFSNSRSEMNVSTLELGDSALYLCASSPTGGMWNTEAFFGQGTRLTVV.

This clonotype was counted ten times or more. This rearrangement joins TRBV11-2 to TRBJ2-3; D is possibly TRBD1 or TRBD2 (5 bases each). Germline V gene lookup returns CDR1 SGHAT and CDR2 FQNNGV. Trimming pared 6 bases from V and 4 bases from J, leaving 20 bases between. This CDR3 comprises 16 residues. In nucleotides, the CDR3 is TGTGCCAGCAGGCCGATTGGGGGAAAAGTTGCAGATACGCAGTATTTT. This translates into CASRPIGGKVADTQYF.

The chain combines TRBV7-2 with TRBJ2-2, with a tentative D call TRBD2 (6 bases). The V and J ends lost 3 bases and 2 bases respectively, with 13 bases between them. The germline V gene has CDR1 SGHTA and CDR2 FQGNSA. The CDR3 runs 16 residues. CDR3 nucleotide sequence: TGTGCCAGCAGCTTCGGGGGACTTGCAAACACCGGGGAGCTGTTTTTT. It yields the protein CASSFGGLANTGELFF.

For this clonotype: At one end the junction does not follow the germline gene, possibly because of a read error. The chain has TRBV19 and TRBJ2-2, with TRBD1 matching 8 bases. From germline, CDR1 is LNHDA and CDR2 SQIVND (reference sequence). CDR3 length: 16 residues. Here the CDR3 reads CPSSIPRTGLAGELFF. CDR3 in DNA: TGTCCCAGTAGTATTCCCCGGACAGGGCTCGCCGGGGAGCTGTTTTTT.

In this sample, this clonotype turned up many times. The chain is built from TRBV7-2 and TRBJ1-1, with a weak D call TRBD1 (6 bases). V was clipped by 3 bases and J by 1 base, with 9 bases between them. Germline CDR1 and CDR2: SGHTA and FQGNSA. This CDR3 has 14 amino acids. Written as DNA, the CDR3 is TGTGCCAGCAGCTTGGACAGACCGAACACTGAAGCTTTCTTT. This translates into CASSLDRPNTEAFF. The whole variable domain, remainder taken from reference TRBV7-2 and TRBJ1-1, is GAGVSQSPSNKVTEKGKDVELRCDPISGHTALYWYRQSLGQGLEFLIYFQGNSAPDKSGLPSDRFSAERTGGSVSTLTIQRTQQEDSAVYLCASSLDRPNTEAFFGQGTRLTVV.

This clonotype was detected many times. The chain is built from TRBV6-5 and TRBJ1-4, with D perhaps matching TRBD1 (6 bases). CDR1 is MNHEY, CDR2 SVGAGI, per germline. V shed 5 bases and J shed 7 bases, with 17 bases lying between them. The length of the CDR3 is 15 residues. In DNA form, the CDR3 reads TGTGCCAGCAGTGCATCACAGGCCAGGGGTGAAAAACTGTTTTTT. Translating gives CASSASQARGEKLFF.

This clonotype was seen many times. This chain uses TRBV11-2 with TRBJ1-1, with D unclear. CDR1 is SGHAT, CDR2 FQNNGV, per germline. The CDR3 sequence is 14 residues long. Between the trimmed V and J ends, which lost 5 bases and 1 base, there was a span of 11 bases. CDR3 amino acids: CASSPDGRNTEAFF. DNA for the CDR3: TGTGCCAGCAGCCCCGATGGCCGGAACACTGAAGCTTTCTTT.

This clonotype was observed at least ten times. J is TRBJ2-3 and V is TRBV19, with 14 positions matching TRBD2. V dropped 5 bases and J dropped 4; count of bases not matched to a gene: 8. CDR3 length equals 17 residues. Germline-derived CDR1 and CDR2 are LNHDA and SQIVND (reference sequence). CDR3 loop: CASSQTSGGARPDTQYF. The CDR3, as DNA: TGTGCCAGTAGTCAGACTAGCGGGGGGGCGAGGCCAGATACGCAGTATTTT.

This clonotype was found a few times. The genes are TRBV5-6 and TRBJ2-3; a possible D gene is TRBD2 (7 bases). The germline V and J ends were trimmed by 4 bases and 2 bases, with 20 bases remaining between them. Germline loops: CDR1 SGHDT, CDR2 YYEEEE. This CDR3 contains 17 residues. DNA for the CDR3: TGTGCCAGCAGCCAACCGCGGGGGACACTTTCCACAGATACGCAGTATTTT. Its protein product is CASSQPRGTLSTDTQYF.

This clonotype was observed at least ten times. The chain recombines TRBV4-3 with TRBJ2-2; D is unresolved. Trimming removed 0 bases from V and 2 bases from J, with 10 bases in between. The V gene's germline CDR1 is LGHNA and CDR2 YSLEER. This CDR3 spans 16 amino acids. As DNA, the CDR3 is TGCGCCAGCAGCCAAGAAACGGGCCACAACACCGGGGAGCTGTTTTTT. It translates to CASSQETGHNTGELFF.

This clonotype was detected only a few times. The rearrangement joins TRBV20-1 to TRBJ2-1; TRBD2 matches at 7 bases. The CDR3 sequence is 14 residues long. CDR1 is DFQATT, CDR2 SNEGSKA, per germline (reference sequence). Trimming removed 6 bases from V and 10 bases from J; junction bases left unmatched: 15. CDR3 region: CSANNPLREGEQFF. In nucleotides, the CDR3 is TGCAGTGCAAACAACCCCCTCAGGGAGGGAGAGCAGTTCTTC.

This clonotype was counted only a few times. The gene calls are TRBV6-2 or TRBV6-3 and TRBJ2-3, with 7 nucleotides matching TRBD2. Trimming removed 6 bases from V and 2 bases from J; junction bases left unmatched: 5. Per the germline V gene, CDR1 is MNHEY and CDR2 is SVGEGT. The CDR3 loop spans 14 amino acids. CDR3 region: CASSKSGDTDTQYF. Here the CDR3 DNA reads TGTGCCAGCAGCAAGAGCGGGGACACAGATACGCAGTATTTT.

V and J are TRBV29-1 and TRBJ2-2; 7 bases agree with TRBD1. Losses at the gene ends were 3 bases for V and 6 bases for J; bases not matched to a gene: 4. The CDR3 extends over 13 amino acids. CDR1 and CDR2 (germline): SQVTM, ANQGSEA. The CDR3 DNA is TGCAGCGTTGACCCGGACAGGTCCGGGGAGCTGTTTTTT. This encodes CSVDPDRSGELFF.